This T cell receptor beta chain was identified in a study of T cell repertoires and HLA-DP antigens. Study context: Pre-culture CD4+ samples used around 1,200 ng DNA versus 200 to 250 ng for CD137+CD4+ sorts. Study-wide results and limits: Sorted CD137+ clonality was about 0.4 for both alloantigens, versus 0.035 to 0.045 pre-culture.

Per germline, CDR1 SGHAT and CDR2 FQNNGV. The CDR3 runs 16 residues. V lost 1 base and J lost 3; bases outside the gene matches: 9. As for this clone: Its specificity is unknown.

Untouched CD4+ T cells were bead-isolated at approximately 98% purity. Data came from immunoSEQ multiplex PCR; TCRdb stores just in-frame clones and leaves some out. This table has approximately 86,000 clones, 86% appearing once. What was sequenced was CD4+ T cells from PBMCs. This clonotype was obtained from a man aged 45-65 years in good health and CMV-seronegative. The rearrangement links TRBV11-2 to TRBJ2-7; TRBD1 matches 7 bases. The CDR3 loop is CASSLGQGGIGYEQYF. As DNA, the CDR3 is TGTGCCAGCAGCTTAGGACAGGGTGGGATTGGCTACGAGCAGTACTTC.